These 10 T cell receptor beta chains originate from one sample sequenced in a study of blood T cell repertoires in COVID-19. Only in-frame clones appear in the TCRdb table, and some are missing; sequencing was by immunoSEQ multiplex PCR. Among 130,000 to 150,000 clones listed, around nine tenths were seen once. The specimen sequenced was peripheral blood. These receptors were taken from a man aged 45-65 years with active or convalescent COVID-19.

The V and J genes are TRBV19 and TRBJ2-1; 7 positions match TRBD2. V was pared by 6 bases and J by 1 base, with 6 bases of the junction left unmatched. Germline V gives CDR1 LNHDA, CDR2 SQIVND (reference sequence). The CDR3 length is 15 residues. CDR3 DNA: TGTGCCAGTAGCCGCCGCGGGAGTTCCTACAATGAGCAGTTCTTC. Translation: CASSRRGSSYNEQFF.

The chain carries TRBV7-9 and TRBJ2-2, with D unclear. The germline V gene encodes CDR1 SEHNR and CDR2 FQNEAQ (reference sequence). CDR3 size: 15 residues. Trimming cost V 6 bases and J 4 bases, with 15 bases left between them. DNA of the CDR3: TGTGCCAGCAGTGGCAGGAATTTTGGCACCGGGGAGCTGTTTTTT. Translation: CASSGRNFGTGELFF.

V is TRBV7-8 and J is TRBJ1-6; 7 bases align to TRBD1. Germline trimming cut 2 bases from V and 9 bases from J; bases unmatched to any gene: 4. This CDR3 is built from 14 residues. Germline-derived CDR1 and CDR2 are SGHVS and FQNEAQ. The CDR3 region is CASSLIQGSSPLHF. DNA for the CDR3: TGTGCCAGCAGCTTAATACAGGGGTCTTCACCCCTCCACTTT.

The genes are TRBV2 and TRBJ1-6; 9 bases map to TRBD1. Germline V gene lookup returns CDR1 SNHLY and CDR2 FYNNEI. V shed 6 bases and J 5 bases; nucleotides not matched to a gene: 5. This CDR3 spans 15 amino acids. The CDR3 protein is CASRDRDRDNSPLHF. The CDR3, as DNA: TGTGCCAGCAGGGACCGGGACAGGGATAATTCACCCCTCCACTTT.

Points on this clone: Additional DNA sequences in this sample encode the identical CDR3. The V gene is TRBV28, the J gene TRBJ2-1, with 7 bases that match TRBD2. V lost 3 bases to trimming and J lost 7 bases; unmatched junction nucleotides: 3. CDR3 length: 13 residues. Germline V gene sequence: CDR1 MDHEN, CDR2 SYDVKM. CDR3 loop: CASSLAGVNEQFF. The CDR3 DNA is TGTGCCAGCAGTTTGGCGGGGGTTAATGAGCAGTTCTTC.

The chain employs TRBV7-9 and TRBJ2-1; D is unresolved. The germline CDR1 and CDR2 sequences are SEHNR and FQNEAQ (reference sequence). The CDR3 is 15 residues long. Trimming took 5 bases from V and 9 from J, leaving 20 bases between them. Written as DNA, the CDR3 is TGTGCCAGCAGCCCCGGTGGCGGATCCAACATTGAGCAGTTCTTC. It translates to CASSPGGGSNIEQFF.

The chain combines TRBV5-4 with TRBJ2-3; 16 positions agree with TRBD2. The CDR3 is 17 amino acids. V trimming: 4 bases; J trimming: 5 bases; junction bases outside the gene matches: 7. Germline lookup yields CDR1 SGHNT and CDR2 YYREEE (reference sequence). The CDR3 region has the DNA TGTGCCAGCAGCCTCGGGACTAGCGGGAGGGCGGGAGATACGCAGTATTTT. This gives the protein CASSLGTSGRAGDTQYF.

J is TRBJ2-5 and V is TRBV29-1; D unresolved. This CDR3 has 12 residues. Looked up from germline, CDR1 is SQVTM and CDR2 is ANQGSEA. V lost 3 bases and J lost 2, with 7 bases in between. The CDR3: CSVDPSQETQYF. The CDR3 DNA is TGCAGCGTTGATCCCAGTCAAGAGACCCAGTACTTC.

The chain links TRBV10-3 to TRBJ2-3; D might be TRBD1 (6 bases). V lost 2 bases to trimming and J lost 1 base, with 10 bases between them. The CDR3 totals 15 residues. Per germline, CDR1 ENHRY and CDR2 SYGVKD. DNA for the CDR3: TGTGCCATCAGTGAGGGGGGCTCGGGCACAGATACGCAGTATTTT. It yields the protein CAISEGGSGTDTQYF.

The genes are TRBV6-1 and TRBJ2-3; the match to TRBD2 covers 8 bases. Trimming took 4 bases from V and 2 from J; bases not matched to a gene: 8. The CDR3 is made up of 16 amino acids. Germline V gene data show CDR1 as MNHNS and CDR2 as SASEGT. Written as DNA, the CDR3 is TGTGCCAGCAGTGCTTGGATCGGGAGGGACACAGATACGCAGTATTTT. Protein sequence: CASSAWIGRDTDTQYF.